The sequence of this TCR beta chain was determined in a study of vaccination effects on CD4 cells after COVID-19. ViraFEST assay sequencing came after antigen-specific CD4+ T cells were expanded with viral peptide pools. At the end of over 8 days of culture, CD4+ T cells were isolated. None of the vaccinated had previously contracted SARS-CoV-2, and their nucleocapsid antibodies tested negative. Some clones are missing from TCRdb's copy, which holds only in-frame ones; the method was immunoSEQ multiplex PCR. Here the sample spans tens of thousands of clones, approximately 75% being singletons. The CDR3 length is 13 residues. From germline, CDR1 is SGDLS and CDR2 YYNGEE. The ends lost 4 bases at V and 15 bases at J; junction bases unmatched: 13. Remarks on this clone: The antigen is not known.

The chain employs TRBV9 and TRBJ2-3; 8 bases match TRBD2. The sequence was obtained from a human donor who received a COVID-19 vaccine. The material sequenced was CD4+ T cells from PBMCs cultured with HCoV-NL63 spike peptides, taken before COVID-19 vaccination. The CDR3 loop reads CASSPFAGLENYF. As DNA, the CDR3 is TGTGCCAGCAGCCCTTTCGCGGGACTAGAAAATTATTTT.